The present T cell receptor (beta chain) was sequenced within a study of regulatory T cells in long-lasting Graves disease. This CDR3 spans 14 amino acids. The germline gives CDR1 LNHDA, CDR2 SQIVND (reference sequence). Details on this clonotype: The antigen is not known. One end of the junction does not line up with germline, which may come from a read error.

Time point indicated: newly diagnosed GD, antithyroid drugs for less than 3 months. The TCR library was made from RNA extracted from PBMCs. Libraries of TCR beta came from iRepertoire HTBI primers plus Arm-PCR of CDR3 regions. From the multiplex PCR reads, TCRdb called clonotypes with MiXCR, one entry per CDR3 protein. The table records 450,000 to 600,000 distinct CDR3 sequences, approximately 12% of them present only once. Overall study findings and caveats: Compared with new cases, persistent Graves' patients showed reduced TCR diversity.

The same sample was also studied in work on T cells in Graves' hyperthyroidism and ophthalmopathy. As that report states: Researchers ran a first-round RT-PCR on the TCR CDR3 using the HTBI primer set. Stable hyperthyroidism and ophthalmopathy were separated using 13 V-J signatures.

The rearrangement uses TRBV19 and TRBJ2-7; a weak D match, TRBD1 (6 bases). This specimen consisted of peripheral blood mononuclear cells (PBMCs), obtained at new diagnosis, from a patient treated with antithyroid drugs. This receptor was taken from a man younger than 45 with Graves disease. The CDR3 nucleotides are TGTGCCAGTAGTATGGGCGGACAGACCTACGAGCAGCACTTC. The encoded protein is CASSMGGQTYEQHF. Looking up the rest from reference TRBV19 and TRBJ2-7 gives the full variable domain: DGGITQSPKYLFRKEGQNVTLSCEQNLNHDAMYWYRQDPGQGLRLIYYSQIVNDFQKGDIAEGYSVSREKKESFPLTVTSAQKNPTAFYLCASSMGGQTYEQHFGPGTRLTVT.